Below, 23 T cell receptor beta chains from the same sample are listed, as sequenced in a study of human versus mouse CDR3 diversity and MHC coevolution. Data came from immunoSEQ multiplex PCR; TCRdb stores just in-frame clones and leaves some out. This sample has about 80,000 clones, with 90% to 95% found just once. The sample taken for sequencing was naive CD4+ T cells from blood. Documented subset: CD45RO-negative CD62L-positive naive CD4 T cells. Source of these receptors: a person aged 30 to 70 in good health.

The chain uses TRBV4-3 and TRBJ2-7, with 11 bases lining up with TRBD2. Germline assignment: CDR1 LGHNA and CDR2 YSLEER. J was trimmed by 3 bases and V by 0 bases; bases with no gene match: 4. The CDR3 sequence is 16 residues long. This CDR3 is CASSQDNLAGGYEQYF. CDR3 in DNA: TGCGCCAGCAGCCAAGATAACCTAGCGGGGGGCTACGAGCAGTACTTC.

The chain recombines TRBV4-1 with TRBJ2-5; 8 nucleotides align to TRBD2. The CDR3 has 14 residues. Trimming took 1 base from V and 5 from J; bases not matched to a gene: 3. Germline loops: CDR1 MGHRA, CDR2 YSYEKL. In nucleotides, the CDR3 is TGCGCCAGCAGCCAAGTAGCGGGGAGCGAGACCCAGTACTTC. Translation gives CASSQVAGSETQYF.

This chain uses TRBV6-5 with TRBJ1-1; D remains unclear. The V gene lost 7 bases and the J gene lost 9 bases, with 18 bases spanning the gap. This CDR3 contains 13 residues. Germline CDR1 reads MNHEY; CDR2 reads SVGAGI. CDR3 region: CASTLTAASQAFF. CDR3 DNA sequence: TGTGCCAGCACACTAACGGCGGCGTCACAAGCTTTCTTT.

This chain joins TRBV19 and TRBJ2-5, with 10 nucleotides matching TRBD1. The CDR3 sequence is 15 residues long. The V gene's germline CDR1 is LNHDA and CDR2 SQIVND (reference sequence). V lost 3 bases to trimming and J lost 4 bases; unmatched junction nucleotides: 5. The CDR3 DNA sequence: TGTGCCAGTAGTATGGTGACAGGGGGCGCAGAGACCCAGTACTTC. It yields the protein CASSMVTGGAETQYF.

V is TRBV5-5 and J is TRBJ1-6; maybe TRBD1 (6 bases). CDR1 SGHKS and CDR2 YYEKEE come from the germline V gene (reference sequence). The CDR3 is made up of 16 amino acids. V was clipped by 5 bases and J by 6 bases, with 18 bases between them. In DNA form, the CDR3 reads TGTGCCAGCAGATCTCTCATTGGGGGCTCTAATTCACCCCTCCACTTT. This codes for CASRSLIGGSNSPLHF.

CDR3 DNA sequence: TGTGCCAGCAGCGTAGCCAGGGGCAATTCACCCCTCCACTTT. Its protein is CASSVARGNSPLHF. The rearrangement joins TRBV9 to TRBJ1-6, with D maybe TRBD1 (6 bases). The V gene's germline CDR1 is SGDLS and CDR2 YYNGEE. The CDR3 sequence is 14 residues long. V lost 0 bases and J lost 7, with 8 bases in between.

The rearrangement joins TRBV27 to TRBJ1-5; D is ambiguous. The CDR3 is 14 amino acids. CDR1 and CDR2 from the germline V gene are MNHEY and SMNVEV (reference sequence). Trimming took off 6 bases at V and 0 bases at J, with 9 bases between the two ends. CDR3 nucleotide sequence: TGTGCCAGCAGGGGCGGGTATAGCAATCAGCCCCAGCATTTT. Translated, it gives CASRGGYSNQPQHF.

This chain uses TRBV5-4 with TRBJ2-2, with 7 nucleotides matching TRBD1. CDR1 and CDR2 from the germline V gene are SGHNT and YYREEE (reference sequence). V shed 0 bases and J 5 bases; nucleotides not matched to a gene: 1. The CDR3 spans 14 residues. The DNA of the CDR3 is TGTGCCAGCAGCTTGGCAGGGGGAACCGGGGAGCTGTTTTTT. As protein: CASSLAGGTGELFF. The entire variable domain, with the rest obtained from reference TRBV5-4 and TRBJ2-2, is as follows: ETGVTQSPTHLIKTRGQQVTLRCSSQSGHNTVSWYQQALGQGPQFIFQYYREEENGRGNFPPRFSGLQFPNYSSELNVNALELDDSALYLCASSLAGGTGELFFGEGSRLTVL.

The J gene is TRBJ1-2, the V gene TRBV6-5; 7 positions agree with TRBD1. With V trimmed by 6 bases and J by 4 bases, 5 bases remained unmatched. Germline assignment: CDR1 MNHEY and CDR2 SVGAGI. This CDR3 spans 13 amino acids. The CDR3 reads CASRSTGAYGYTF. CDR3 coding DNA: TGTGCCAGCAGATCTACAGGGGCCTATGGCTACACCTTC.

V usage is TRBV27 and J usage is TRBJ1-4; D ambiguous. Trimming cost V 8 bases and J 5 bases, with 15 bases left between them. CDR1 is MNHEY and CDR2 is SMNVEV in the germline V gene (reference sequence). The CDR3 is 14 residues long. Here the CDR3 DNA reads TGTGCCAGCTCATTCGGAGGAACCAATGAAAAACTGTTTTTT. This codes for CASSFGGTNEKLFF.

V is TRBV7-9 and J is TRBJ1-1; D unclear. The V and J ends lost 2 bases and 5 bases respectively, with 12 bases between them. CDR1 SEHNR and CDR2 FQNEAQ come from the germline V gene (reference sequence). CDR3 length: 14 amino acids. The CDR3 here is CASSLSTRRTEAFF. The CDR3 coding sequence is TGTGCCAGCAGCTTATCTACAAGGAGGACTGAAGCTTTCTTT.

The gene calls are TRBV30 and TRBJ2-5; 10 bases are shared with TRBD2. CDR3 length equals 14 residues. J lost 5 bases, V lost 2 bases, and 5 bases had no gene match. From germline, CDR1 is GTSNPN and CDR2 SVGIG (reference sequence). For the CDR3, the DNA is TGTGCCTGGAGTAGCGGGGGGGCCGGTGAGACCCAGTACTTC. Translating gives CAWSSGGAGETQYF.

V gene TRBV7-2 combines with J gene TRBJ2-2, with 8 nucleotides matching TRBD1. Germline trimming cut 5 bases from V and 3 bases from J; bases unmatched to any gene: 8. Germline V gives CDR1 SGHTA, CDR2 FQGNSA. The CDR3 has 16 amino acids. The CDR3: CASSTYRGSDTGELFF. The CDR3 DNA reads as TGTGCCAGCAGCACATACAGGGGGTCGGACACCGGGGAGCTGTTTTTT.

The chain links TRBV5-1 to TRBJ2-1; 7 bases fit TRBD2. The CDR3 runs to 13 residues. CDR1 and CDR2 (germline): SGHRS, YFSETQ. Losses at the gene ends were 0 bases for V and 9 bases for J; bases not matched to a gene: 3. The CDR3 nucleotides are TGCGCCAGCAGCTTGGTGTCTAGCGGTGAGCAGTTCTTC. It codes for CASSLVSSGEQFF.

The chain uses TRBV27 and TRBJ2-7; D is undetermined. The V gene lost 3 bases and the J gene lost 3 bases, with 9 bases spanning the gap. The germline gives CDR1 MNHEY, CDR2 SMNVEV (reference sequence). This CDR3 is 13 amino acids long. DNA for the CDR3: TGTGCCAGCAGTTTTGGGCAACTCTACGAGCAGTACTTC. Amino acids: CASSFGQLYEQYF.

V gene TRBV27 combines with J gene TRBJ2-1; D perhaps matches TRBD2 (6 bases). Trimming stripped 6 bases from V and 6 bases from J, with 15 bases between. CDR1 and CDR2 from the germline V gene are MNHEY and SMNVEV (reference sequence). The CDR3 is 14 amino acids. DNA for the CDR3: TGTGCCAGCAGCCGCCAGGGTAGCGGCAATGAGCAGTTCTTC. It is translated as CASSRQGSGNEQFF.

This chain joins TRBV5-1 and TRBJ1-1, with D possibly being TRBD1 (6 bases). The V end was cut by 0 bases, the J end by 2 bases, with 11 bases between. The CDR3 loop spans 15 amino acids. The germline CDR1 and CDR2 sequences are SGHRS and YFSETQ. The CDR3, as DNA: TGCGCCAGCAGCTTGGCGGGGACACCAAACACTGAAGCTTTCTTT. As protein: CASSLAGTPNTEAFF.

The J gene is TRBJ1-5, the V gene TRBV19; perhaps TRBD1 as D (5 bases). V lost 3 bases to trimming and J lost 0 bases, with 6 bases between them. Germline V gene sequence: CDR1 LNHDA, CDR2 SQIVND (reference sequence). The CDR3 has 14 residues. The CDR3 spells CASSIQGSNQPQHF. The CDR3 DNA is TGTGCCAGTAGTATTCAGGGTAGCAATCAGCCCCAGCATTTT.

J is TRBJ2-1 and V is TRBV5-1; D remains ambiguous. Germline V gene sequence: CDR1 SGHRS, CDR2 YFSETQ. The CDR3 extends over 14 amino acids. V dropped 2 bases and J dropped 5 bases, with 11 bases sitting between them. The CDR3 bases are TGCGCCAGCAGCTTAACTTTATCGAACAATGAGCAGTTCTTC. This codes for CASSLTLSNNEQFF.

V is TRBV9 and J is TRBJ2-3; TRBD2 is a possible D gene (6 bases). CDR3 size: 16 residues. The V and J ends lost 4 bases and 3 bases respectively, with 18 bases between them. The germline V gene encodes CDR1 SGDLS and CDR2 YYNGEE. CDR3 region: CASSTPGEHQTDTQYF. The CDR3 DNA is TGTGCCAGCAGCACTCCGGGGGAGCACCAAACAGATACGCAGTATTTT.

The chain uses TRBV23-1 and TRBJ1-5; TRBD1 agrees at 7 bases. TRBV23-1 is filed as an ORF, its function uncertain. CDR3 length: 15 residues. V lost 5 bases, J lost 6 bases, and 10 bases stayed unmatched. The CDR3 bases are TGCGCCAGCAGTTACCCATCACAGGGGATTCAGCCCCAGCATTTT. Its protein is CASSYPSQGIQPQHF.

The V gene is TRBV7-9, the J gene TRBJ1-1; D is unclear. The CDR3 length is 18 residues. The V end was cut by 7 bases, the J end by 0 bases, with 24 bases between. Looked up from germline, CDR1 is SEHNR and CDR2 is FQNEAQ (reference sequence). The CDR3: CASTAPGRSDYMNTEAFF. CDR3 nucleotides: TGTGCCAGCACCGCCCCTGGACGGTCCGACTACATGAACACTGAAGCTTTCTTT.

V gene TRBV14 combines with J gene TRBJ1-6; D gene uncertain. CDR3 length: 14 amino acids. The germline gives CDR1 SGHDN, CDR2 FVKESK. Deletions cut 3 bases from V and 7 bases from J, with 10 bases between. The CDR3 is CASSQLVRNSPLHF. CDR3 in DNA: TGTGCCAGCAGCCAGCTGGTTAGAAATTCACCCCTCCACTTT.